Listed below are T cell receptor beta chains from one sample, sequenced in a study of post-analysis software for immune sequencing data. TCRdb re-analysed the PCR reads in MiXCR, keeping a single row per CDR3 protein. Of a few hundred thousand distinct CDR3 sequences in the sample, less than 45% are singletons; the top ten hold around an eighth. The specimen was blood. The receptors originated from a girl under 18 with multiple sclerosis. CDR3s include the opening cysteine and the closing phenylalanine or tryptophan. D genes are given only for firm matches. Some rows mark clone size as missing; the rest say once, few, many or name a class of expanded clone.

D | J | V | size | CDR3 | DNA
TRBD2 | TRBJ2-1 | TRBV5-1 | - | CASRPGLADNNEQFF | TGCGCCAGCAGACCGGGACTAGCGGATAACAATGAGCAGTTCTTC
- | TRBJ1-1 | TRBV12-3/TRBV12-4 | few | CASTWMGTGEAFF | TGTGCCAGCACCTGGATGGGGACTGGTGAAGCTTTCTTT
TRBD2 | TRBJ2-4 | TRBV30 | few | CAWTTGGKAKNIQYF | TGTGCCTGGACCACGGGGGGAAAAGCCAAAAACATTCAGTACTTC
TRBD2 | TRBJ2-3 | TRBV27 | - | CASRTSGSSTGDTQYF | TGTGCCAGCAGGACTAGCGGGAGCTCGACGGGAGATACGCAGTATTTT
- | TRBJ1-6 | TRBV12-3/TRBV12-4 | once | CASTQNLAPPHF | TGTGCCAGCACCCAGAACTTGGCTCCCCCCCACTTT
TRBD2 | TRBJ2-1 | TRBV28 | once | CASIPRGGPGNEQFF | TGTGCCAGCATCCCCCGGGGAGGGCCAGGCAATGAGCAGTTCTTC
- | TRBJ2-3 | TRBV5-1 | many | CASSHRTDTQYF | TGCGCCAGCAGCCATCGCACAGATACGCAGTATTTT
- | TRBJ2-6 | TRBV7-6 | - | CAGSKSPAGTSGANVLTF | TGTGCCGGCAGCAAATCCCCGGCAGGCACCTCTGGGGCCAACGTCCTGACTTTC
TRBD1 | TRBJ1-1 | TRBV11-2 | few | CASSLDRLGQGTEAFF | TGTGCCAGCAGCTTAGACCGACTGGGACAGGGGACTGAAGCTTTCTTT
- | TRBJ2-7 | TRBV28 | few | CASSFPGTLPYEQYF | TGTGCCAGCAGTTTCCCGGGGACACTACCCTACGAGCAGTACTTC
- | TRBJ2-1 | TRBV20-1 | - | CSATGRGASYNEQFF | TGCAGTGCTACAGGGCGGGGAGCTTCTTACAATGAGCAGTTCTTC
- | TRBJ1-5 | TRBV11-2 | - | CASSLEGHGNQPQHF | TGTGCCAGCAGCTTAGAGGGACATGGTAATCAGCCCCAGCATTTT
TRBD2 | TRBJ2-7 | TRBV20-1 | few | CSAAGLAYEQYF | TGCAGTGCCGCCGGACTAGCTTACGAGCAGTACTTC
TRBD2 | TRBJ2-1 | TRBV6-5 | - | CASSYNTGGAYNEQFF | TGTGCCAGCAGTTATAACACGGGAGGGGCCTACAATGAGCAGTTCTTC
TRBD1 | TRBJ1-2 | TRBV5-6 | - | CACSLVYRGPDYGYTF | TGTGCCTGCAGCTTGGTGTACAGGGGGCCCGACTATGGCTACACCTTC
- | TRBJ1-4 | TRBV30 | - | CAWRTGNRRTNEKLFF | TGTGCCTGGAGAACAGGGAACAGGAGGACTAATGAAAAACTGTTTTTT
TRBD1 | TRBJ2-7 | TRBV27 | - | CASSRTGPAYEQYF | TGTGCCAGCAGTCGGACAGGCCCGGCTTACGAGCAGTACTTC
- | TRBJ1-6 | TRBV10-3 | - | CAISESKDSPLHF | TGTGCCATCAGTGAGTCGAAGGATTCACCCCTCCACTTT
- | TRBJ2-1 | TRBV29-1 | few | CSVDAGREQFF | TGCAGCGTGGACGCTGGTAGGGAGCAGTTCTTC
TRBD1 | TRBJ2-7 | TRBV30 | few | CAWSPPDRVSSYEQYF | TGTGCCTGGAGCCCACCTGACAGGGTGAGCTCCTACGAGCAGTACTTC
TRBD1 | TRBJ1-2 | TRBV9 | few | CASSVDGTGGHYGYTF | TGTGCCAGCAGCGTAGACGGGACAGGCGGGCACTATGGCTACACCTTC
- | TRBJ1-4 | TRBV2 | - | CASRELSREKLFF | TGTGCCAGCAGGGAACTCTCACGTGAAAAACTGTTTTTT
TRBD2 | TRBJ2-1 | TRBV5-1 | - | CASSPELSLAGGTQFF | TGCGCCAGCAGCCCGGAACTAAGCCTAGCGGGAGGGACGCAGTTCTTC
- | TRBJ2-1 | TRBV6-2/TRBV6-3 | few | CASRPPAYNEQFF | TGTGCCAGCCGGCCCCCGGCCTACAATGAGCAGTTCTTC
TRBD2 | TRBJ2-7 | TRBV6-2/TRBV6-3 | few | CASSLNLAGGPDEQYF | TGTGCCAGCAGTCTGAATTTAGCGGGAGGGCCCGACGAGCAGTACTTC
TRBD1 | TRBJ2-7 | TRBV7-9 | - | CASSDPGQGTYEQYF | TGTGCCAGCAGCGATCCGGGACAGGGGACCTACGAGCAGTACTTC
TRBD2 | TRBJ2-3 | TRBV20-1 | few | CSAGTSGKADTQYF | TGCAGTGCGGGGACGAGCGGGAAGGCAGATACGCAGTATTTT
TRBD1 | TRBJ1-2 | TRBV12-3/TRBV12-4 | - | CASSPGTGERFVDMGLNTF | TGTGCCAGCAGTCCCGGGACAGGGGAAAGATTCGTGGATATGGGGTTGAACACCTTC
- | TRBJ2-7 | TRBV29-1 | - | CSVEDFNLGVYEQYF | TGCAGCGTTGAAGATTTTAATTTAGGGGTCTACGAGCAGTACTTC
TRBD1 | TRBJ2-5 | TRBV2 | - | CASSGTGATQETQYF | TGTGCCAGCAGTGGCACAGGGGCGACTCAAGAGACCCAGTACTTC
- | TRBJ2-4 | TRBV20-1 | - | CSARVPDIQYF | TGCAGTGCTAGGGTGCCTGACATTCAGTACTTC
- | TRBJ2-3 | TRBV20-1 | - | CSARVSLGRRNTQYF | TGCAGTGCTAGAGTCTCACTTGGCCGCAGGAATACGCAGTATTTT
TRBD1 | TRBJ2-6 | TRBV7-3 | few | CASSGQGPNGANVLTF | TGTGCCAGCAGCGGACAGGGCCCCAATGGGGCCAACGTCCTGACTTTC
- | TRBJ1-4 | TRBV29-1 | few | CSVAWGDEKLFF | TGCAGCGTTGCATGGGGTGATGAAAAACTGTTTTTT
- | TRBJ2-1 | TRBV5-1 | few | CASSLEVGASYNEQFF | TGCGCCAGCAGCTTGGAAGTTGGCGCCAGTTACAATGAGCAGTTCTTC
TRBD1 | TRBJ1-5 | TRBV20-1 | - | CSARDQGQGFIGNQPQHF | TGCAGTGCTAGAGATCAAGGACAGGGTTTTATTGGCAATCAGCCCCAGCATTTT
- | TRBJ2-4 | TRBV7-9 | few | CAGGYKNIQYF | TGTGCCGGGGGTTACAAAAACATTCAGTACTTC
TRBD2 | TRBJ2-7 | TRBV3-1 | - | CASSPSGNHEQYF | TGTGCCAGCAGCCCGAGCGGGAATCACGAGCAGTACTTC
TRBD1 | TRBJ1-2 | TRBV12-3/TRBV12-4 | many | CASSPGTGYGYTF | TGTGCCAGCAGTCCCGGGACAGGTTATGGCTACACCTTC
- | TRBJ1-1 | TRBV20-1 | - | CSASPTGGENTEAFF | TGCAGTGCTAGCCCTACGGGAGGAGAAAACACTGAAGCTTTCTTT
- | TRBJ2-3 | TRBV11-1 | - | CASSLFYSSTDTQYF | TGTGCCAGCAGCTTATTCTACAGTAGCACAGATACGCAGTATTTT
TRBD2 | TRBJ2-1 | TRBV20-1 | - | CSARDAASGDNEQFF | TGCAGTGCTAGAGATGCGGCTAGCGGAGACAATGAGCAGTTCTTC